This T cell receptor beta chain originates from a study of blood T cell repertoires in COVID-19. Study at large: Samples came from the United States, Italy and Spain, spanning acute and convalescent COVID-19.

Trimming removed 4 bases at V and 0 bases at J, with 10 bases between. CDR3 length: 15 residues. Germline CDR1 and CDR2: SGHKS and YYEKEE (reference sequence). Patients from Seattle were sampled longitudinally, starting during active infection. In the source study's methods: Researchers report that nucleated cell counts were estimated from reference gene primer amplification. Only in-frame clones appear in the TCRdb table, and some are missing; sequencing was by immunoSEQ multiplex PCR. Clone size and the V and J calls come from that table; the DNA yielded D and trimming. The sample lists a few hundred thousand clones; approximately 84% were seen once.

The sequenced sample was peripheral blood. This TCR derives from a person between 65 and 80 years old with COVID-19, enrolled during active disease. V and J are TRBV5-5 and TRBJ2-2, with a tentative D call TRBD2 (6 bases). The CDR3 nucleotides are TGTGCCAGCAGCAAGGTAGCGGCGAACACCGGGGAGCTGTTTTTT. It yields the protein CASSKVAANTGELFF.